This TCR beta chain was recovered during a study of blood T cell repertoires in COVID-19. Across the whole study: COVID-19 samples from acute and convalescent phases originated in the United States, Italy and Spain.

As processed by the authors: For nucleated cells, counts were estimated from reference gene primer amplification. Some clones are missing from TCRdb's copy, which holds only in-frame ones; the method was immunoSEQ multiplex PCR. From that table come the V and J calls and clone size; the DNA was used to work out D and trimming. This repertoire shows roughly 160,000 clones, roughly 85% found once; its top ten account for more than 9%. Germline CDR1 reads SNHLY; CDR2 reads FYNNEI. The V end lost 5 bases, the J end lost 3 bases, and 4 bases lay between the germline ends. This CDR3 has 11 residues. The chain has TRBV2 and TRBJ2-5, with no clear D. Sample: peripheral blood. This receptor was obtained from a woman older than 75 with active or convalescent COVID-19. Here the CDR3 DNA reads TGTGCCAGCAGTCTCGAAGAGACCCAGTACTTC. Its translation is CASSLEETQYF.